This T cell receptor (beta chain) was documented in a study of blood T cell repertoires in COVID-19. Study details: Material from acute and convalescent COVID-19 was sourced from the United States, Italy and Spain. T cells, B-cell-depleted T cells, or PBMCs provided the cDNA or gDNA that served as material.

CDR1 is LNHDA and CDR2 is SQIVND in the germline V gene (reference sequence). CDR3 length: 15 residues. Trimming cost V 0 bases and J 4 bases, with 12 bases left between them. Authors' analysis steps: The assay estimated nucleated cells by amplifying reference gene primers. TCRdb keeps only in-frame clones here, not all; method: immunoSEQ multiplex PCR. D and trimming were read from the DNA, whereas the V and J calls and clone size are those reported in that table. Of roughly 52,000 clones detected, 86% appear once; the ten largest clones hold around 25%. This clone was recorded only once. The rearrangement joins TRBV19 to TRBJ1-1, with D maybe TRBD1 (6 bases). The sample comprised peripheral blood. The TCR originated in an elderly woman with acute or convalescent COVID-19. CDR3: CASSIDRGTGTEAFF. The CDR3 DNA follows: TGTGCCAGTAGTATAGACAGGGGTACAGGCACTGAAGCTTTCTTT.